This T cell receptor (beta chain) was sequenced during a study of blood T cell repertoires in COVID-19. The CDR3 extends over 13 amino acids. The V gene's germline CDR1 is MGHRA and CDR2 YSYEKL. The ends were cut back, 0 bases at V and 8 bases at J, with 10 bases in the middle. Per the authors' pipeline: Amplification of reference gene primers was used by the study to estimate nucleated cell counts. Profiled with immunoSEQ multiplex PCR; TCRdb holds only in-frame clones, not every one. For V, J and clone size, that table is used; D and trimming come from the DNA. The sample consists of over 250,000 clones, 75% to 85% of them appearing once.

The chain joins TRBV4-1 to TRBJ1-2; unclear D gene. The TCR was taken from a man aged 45-60 years with active or convalescent COVID-19. The sample comprised peripheral blood. The CDR3 region has the DNA TGCGCCAGCAGCCAAGATCGAAGAGGAGGCTACACCTTC. Its protein product is CASSQDRRGGYTF.